This T cell receptor (beta chain) originates from a study of shared T cell receptors in the human thymus. The data were produced by immunoSEQ multiplex PCR, yet TCRdb's version contains in-frame clones alone and is incomplete. Of some 720,000 clones listed, 70% to 90% are singletons. CDR3 length: 21 residues. Trimming removed 3 bases from V and 5 bases from J; junction bases left unmatched: 18. CDR1 is LGHNT and CDR2 is FRNRAP in the germline V gene. A further study also used this sample, focusing on human thymus T cells. That publication notes: Healthy Finnish infants undergoing corrective surgery for congenital heart defects were used as donors. Resected material from corrective heart surgery provided the thymus tissue analysed.

This chain links TRBV12-5 with TRBJ2-1; 14 positions match TRBD2. The sequence derives from a boy younger than two with a congenital heart defect. Sequenced input: thymocytes. The CDR3 nucleotides are TGTGCTAGTGGTTTCCCGGTGGAGGACACGTCGGGACTAGCGGGGGACAATGAGCAGTTCTTC. It specifies CASGFPVEDTSGLAGDNEQFF.